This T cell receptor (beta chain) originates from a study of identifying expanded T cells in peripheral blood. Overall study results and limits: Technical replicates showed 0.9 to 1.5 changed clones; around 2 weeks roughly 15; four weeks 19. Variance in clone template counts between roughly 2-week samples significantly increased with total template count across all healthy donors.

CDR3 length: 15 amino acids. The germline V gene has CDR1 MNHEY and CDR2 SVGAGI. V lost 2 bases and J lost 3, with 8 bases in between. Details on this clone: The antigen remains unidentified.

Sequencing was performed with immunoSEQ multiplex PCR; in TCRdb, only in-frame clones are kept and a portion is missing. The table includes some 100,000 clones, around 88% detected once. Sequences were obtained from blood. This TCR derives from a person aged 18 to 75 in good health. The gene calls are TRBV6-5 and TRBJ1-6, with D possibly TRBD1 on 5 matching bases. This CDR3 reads CASSYRGGYNSPLHF. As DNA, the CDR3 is TGTGCCAGCAGTTACAGGGGAGGCTATAATTCACCCCTCCACTTT.